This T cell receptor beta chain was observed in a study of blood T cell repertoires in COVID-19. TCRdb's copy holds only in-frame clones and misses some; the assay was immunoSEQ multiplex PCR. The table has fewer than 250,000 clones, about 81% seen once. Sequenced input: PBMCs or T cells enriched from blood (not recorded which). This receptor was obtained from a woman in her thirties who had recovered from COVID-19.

This CDR3 reads CASSQLAGPYEQYF. The CDR3 coding sequence is TGTGCCAGCAGCCAACTAGCGGGTCCCTACGAGCAGTACTTC. The rearrangement joins TRBV3-1 (or the pseudogene TRBV3-2) to TRBJ2-7, with 8 bases aligning to TRBD2. Per the germline V gene, CDR1 is LGHDT and CDR2 is YNNKEL (reference sequence). Losses at the gene ends were 2 bases for V and 2 bases for J; bases not matched to a gene: 2. The CDR3 has 14 amino acids.